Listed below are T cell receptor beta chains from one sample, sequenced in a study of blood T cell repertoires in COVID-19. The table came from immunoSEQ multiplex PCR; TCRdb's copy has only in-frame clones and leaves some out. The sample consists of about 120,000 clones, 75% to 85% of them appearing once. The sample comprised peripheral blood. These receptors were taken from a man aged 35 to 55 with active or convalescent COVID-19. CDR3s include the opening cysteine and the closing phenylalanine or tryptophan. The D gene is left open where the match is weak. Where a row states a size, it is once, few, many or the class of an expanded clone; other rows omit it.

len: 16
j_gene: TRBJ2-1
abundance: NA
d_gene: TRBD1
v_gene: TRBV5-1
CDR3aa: CASSLVVGTGYNEQFF
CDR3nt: TGCGCCAGCAGCTTGGTGGTCGGGACAGGCTACAATGAGCAGTTCTTC

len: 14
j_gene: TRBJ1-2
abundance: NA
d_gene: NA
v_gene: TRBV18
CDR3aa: CASSPPATNYGYTF
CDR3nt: TGTGCCAGCTCACCACCGGCCACAAACTATGGCTACACCTTC

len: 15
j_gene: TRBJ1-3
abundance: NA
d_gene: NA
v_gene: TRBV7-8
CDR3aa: CARLIVSSSRNTIYF
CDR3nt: TGTGCCAGACTGATAGTGAGTAGCTCCCGAAACACCATATATTTT

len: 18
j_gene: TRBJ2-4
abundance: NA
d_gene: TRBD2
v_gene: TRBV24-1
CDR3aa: CATSDLTPGGSGKNIQYF
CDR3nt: TGTGCCACCAGTGATTTGACACCCGGCGGGAGCGGCAAAAACATTCAGTACTTC

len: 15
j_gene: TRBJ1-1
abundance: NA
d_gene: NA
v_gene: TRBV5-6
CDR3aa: CASAGGSVLNTEAFF
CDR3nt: TGTGCCAGCGCGGGGGGCTCGGTTCTGAACACTGAAGCTTTCTTT

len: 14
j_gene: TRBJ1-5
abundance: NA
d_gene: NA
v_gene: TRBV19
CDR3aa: CASSISGSEQPQHF
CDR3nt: TGTGCCAGTAGTATATCAGGTTCGGAACAGCCCCAGCATTTT

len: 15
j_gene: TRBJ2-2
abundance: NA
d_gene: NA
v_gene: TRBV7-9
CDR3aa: CASSRLDISIGELFF
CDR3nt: TGTGCCAGCAGCCGACTGGACATTTCAATCGGGGAGCTGTTTTTT

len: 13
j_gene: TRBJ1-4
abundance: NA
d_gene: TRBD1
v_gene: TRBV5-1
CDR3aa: CASARGTNEKLFF
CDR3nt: TGCGCCAGCGCCAGGGGGACTAATGAAAAACTGTTTTTT

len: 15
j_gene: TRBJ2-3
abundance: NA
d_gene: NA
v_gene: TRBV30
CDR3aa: CAWSMRVTYTDTQYF
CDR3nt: TGTGCCTGGAGTATGAGGGTGACCTACACAGATACGCAGTATTTT

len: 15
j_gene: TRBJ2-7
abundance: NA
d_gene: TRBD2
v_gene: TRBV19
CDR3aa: CASSIGGAGFDEQYF
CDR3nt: TGTGCCAGTAGTATCGGGGGGGCAGGGTTTGACGAGCAGTACTTC

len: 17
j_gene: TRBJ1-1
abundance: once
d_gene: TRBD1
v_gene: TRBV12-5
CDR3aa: CASGLRREAGGRTEAFF
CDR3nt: TGTGCTAGTGGTTTGCGTCGGGAGGCAGGGGGCCGGACTGAAGCTTTCTTT

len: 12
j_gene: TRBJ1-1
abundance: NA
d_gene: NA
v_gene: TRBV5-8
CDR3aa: CASSLERAEAFF
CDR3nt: TGTGCCAGCAGCTTGGAGAGGGCTGAAGCTTTCTTT

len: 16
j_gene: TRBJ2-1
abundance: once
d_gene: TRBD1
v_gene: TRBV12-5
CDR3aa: CASGFMTGGSYNEQFF
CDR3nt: TGTGCTAGTGGTTTCATGACAGGGGGCTCCTACAATGAGCAGTTCTTC

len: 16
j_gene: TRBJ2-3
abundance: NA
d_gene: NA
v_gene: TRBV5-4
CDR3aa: CASSVRQGGSTDTQYF
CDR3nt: TGTGCCAGCAGTGTTAGGCAGGGGGGAAGCACAGATACGCAGTATTTT

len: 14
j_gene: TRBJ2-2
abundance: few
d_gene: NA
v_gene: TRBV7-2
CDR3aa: CASSLAEGALGLFF
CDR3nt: TGTGCCAGCAGCTTAGCCGAGGGAGCGTTGGGCCTGTTTTTT